The following is a TCR beta chain sequence with its context. This clonotype has only a few counts. This clone's antigen is unknown. No base-level quality is on record; no much larger clone is a single base apart. The data were taken from a study of T-cell reconstitution after alpha-beta-depleted transplantation in children (dated by TCRdb to 2016 to 2017). Broadly, across the study: Using TCR repertoire profiling, the study quantitatively followed how T-cell immune reconstitution unfolded in children after TCRalphabeta/CD19-depleted allogeneic hematopoietic cell transplantation. Summary of the overall study and its limitations: In some patients, the high TCRbeta diversity seen at day 60 was put down to recipient T cells and intrathymic progenitors that had survived conditioning. The apparently early alphabetaT-cell count recovery about two months after transplant was reportedly dependent on only several hundred rapidly expanded clones derived from non-depleted graft cells. Over the following months the frequencies of hyperexpanded clones went down, and after one year T-cell counts and TCRbeta diversity were mostly credited to newly produced T cells.

Interpreted using the paper, the treatment or condition label stands for: allogeneic hematopoietic cell transplantation with graft depleted of TCRalphabeta T cells and CD19 B cells. Transplant recipients were children who received TCRalphabeta/CD19-depleted allogeneic hematopoietic cell grafts. Library generation was performed with PCR. These reads were obtained on an Illumina HiSeq 2500. To normalize quantification of the TCRbeta repertoire, the TCR libraries were built with molecular barcoding that relied on unique molecular identifiers. Starting from the raw public reads, TCRdb applied fastp trimming at Q25, assembled clones with MiXCR and retained in-frame beta chains. Identical CDR3 protein sequences are pooled into one entry, listed with their most common genes and DNA. The sample table contains fewer than 250,000 distinct CDR3 sequences; only one count was recorded for about 15% of them. 43% of the sample lies in the top ten.

Sequences were derived from PBMCs, mostly from graft donor cells, sampled 360 days after TCRalphabeta/CD19-depleted stem cell transplant. The origin of this receptor is a male patient aged 2-15 years who had a stem cell transplant for acute lymphoblastic leukemia, so the T cells may come from the graft donor.

The CDR3 region reads CASSSRGGLGSYEQYF. The DNA reads TGTGCCAGCAGCTCCCGAGGTGGTCTGGGGTCCTACGAGCAGTACTTC. Rearrangement joined TRBV5-6 to TRBJ2-7; the D gene remains uncertain. The CDR3 runs 16 amino acids, cysteine and phenylalanine included. The read is trimmed to its CDR3 DNA, 48 bases read in frame from base 1. Trimming takes 3 bases from V and 1 base from J, and the germline ends sit 17 bases apart. The germline V gene provides CDR1 SGHDT and CDR2 YYEEEE.